A single sample is the source of the 20 T cell receptor beta chains below, sequenced in a study of cytomegalovirus exposure and HLA in healthy donors. Data came from immunoSEQ multiplex PCR; TCRdb stores just in-frame clones and leaves some out. The sample yields around 49,000 clones, about 91% seen once. Sequenced sample: PBMCs. The receptors here all came from a man in his late teens or twenties in good health and CMV-seronegative.

The chain employs TRBV30 and TRBJ1-3; D ambiguous. Germline V gene data show CDR1 as GTSNPN and CDR2 as SVGIG (reference sequence). V was pared by 3 bases and J by 0 bases, with 9 bases between. The CDR3 length is 14 residues. CDR3 amino acids: CAWRQKLSGNTIYF. CDR3 in DNA: TGTGCCTGGAGACAGAAGCTCTCTGGAAACACCATATATTTT.

J is TRBJ1-2 and V is TRBV29-1; TRBD1 agrees at 12 bases. Trimming took 8 bases from V and 3 from J; bases not matched to a gene: 13. There are 16 residues in the CDR3. Germline loops: CDR1 SQVTM, CDR2 ANQGSEA. The CDR3 spells CSKHRDRGRLDYGYTF. Here the CDR3 DNA reads TGCAGCAAGCACCGGGACAGGGGGCGCTTAGACTATGGCTACACCTTC.

V gene TRBV14 combines with J gene TRBJ1-2, with a tentative D call TRBD1 (6 bases). Trimming stripped 6 bases from V and 7 bases from J, with 15 bases between. Germline V gives CDR1 SGHDN, CDR2 FVKESK. The CDR3 is 13 amino acids. The DNA for the CDR3 is TGTGCCAGCAGTGATCGGACAGTCGTTGGCTACACCTTC. This gives the protein CASSDRTVVGYTF.

This chain links TRBV18 with TRBJ2-7; tentative D call: TRBD2 (5 bases). V dropped 5 bases and J dropped 6 bases, with 11 bases sitting between them. CDR3 length: 12 residues. The germline CDR1 and CDR2 sequences are KGHSH and LQKENI. CDR3: CASSSTRGEQYF. The CDR3 nucleotides are TGTGCCAGCTCATCTACACGGGGCGAGCAGTACTTC.

The chain employs TRBV18 and TRBJ2-1, with 9 bases aligning to TRBD2. This CDR3 comprises 15 residues. Looked up from germline, CDR1 is KGHSH and CDR2 is LQKENI. J gave up 5 bases and V 5 bases, and 7 bases lay outside the gene matches. CDR3 nucleotides: TGTGCCAGCTCATCCATTAGCGGGAGTGACAATGAGCAGTTCTTC. The encoded protein is CASSSISGSDNEQFF.

DNA for the CDR3: TGTGCCAGTAGTATTGACAGGGGGCTCGGTGAAAAACTGTTTTTT. Encoded protein: CASSIDRGLGEKLFF. This chain joins TRBV19 and TRBJ1-4, with 10 bases lining up with TRBD1. Germline values: CDR1 LNHDA, CDR2 SQIVND (reference sequence). Trimming cost V 3 bases and J 7 bases; bases outside gene matches: 5. There are 15 residues in the CDR3.

CDR3 loop: CASRLAGVDSNEQYF. The CDR3 DNA sequence: TGTGCCAGCAGGCTAGCGGGAGTTGACAGTAACGAGCAGTACTTC. This chain joins TRBV5-6 and TRBJ2-7; 10 nucleotides line up with TRBD2. This CDR3 is 15 amino acids long. Per the germline V gene, CDR1 is SGHDT and CDR2 is YYEEEE. Germline trimming cut 5 bases from V and 5 bases from J; bases unmatched to any gene: 10.

V is TRBV7-3 and J is TRBJ1-1, with TRBD1 matching over 7 bases. From germline, CDR1 is SGHTA and CDR2 FQGTGA. V lost 5 bases and J lost 4; bases outside the gene matches: 4. The CDR3 totals 13 residues. The CDR3 spells CASSQGQSTEAFF. The CDR3 DNA follows: TGTGCCAGCAGCCAGGGACAGAGCACTGAAGCTTTCTTT. The whole variable domain, filled in from reference TRBV7-3 and TRBJ1-1, reads GAGVSQTPSNKVTEKGKYVELRCDPISGHTALYWYRQSLGQGPEFLIYFQGTGAADDSGLPNDRFFAVRPEGSVSTLKIQRTERGDSAVYLCASSQGQSTEAFFGQGTRLTVV.

The J gene is TRBJ1-3, the V gene TRBV9; weak D call: TRBD1 (5 bases). CDR1 is SGDLS and CDR2 is YYNGEE in the germline V gene. V was pared by 2 bases and J by 0 bases, with 9 bases between. This CDR3 contains 15 residues. This chain's CDR3 is CASSVAGISGNTIYF. The DNA for the CDR3 is TGTGCCAGCAGCGTGGCAGGGATCTCTGGAAACACCATATATTTT.

The gene calls are TRBV5-6 and TRBJ1-5; D unclear. This CDR3 comprises 16 residues. V dropped 0 bases and J dropped 1 base, with 11 bases sitting between them. Germline CDR1 and CDR2: SGHDT and YYEEEE. The CDR3 DNA reads TGTGCCAGCAGCTTGGGGCGGATTTCGAGCAATCAGCCCCAGCATTTT. Translating gives CASSLGRISSNQPQHF.

This clone showed up just once. One junction end disagrees with the germline gene, perhaps due to a read error. The genes are TRBV6-5 and TRBJ1-1; TRBD1 agrees at 7 bases. In germline, CDR1 is MNHEY, CDR2 SVGAGI. The CDR3 runs 14 residues. The chain's CDR3 is CASRGTGVVTEVFF. As DNA, the CDR3 is TGTGCCAGCAGGGGAACAGGGGTGGTGACTGAAGTTTTCTTT.

This CDR3 reads CASSESAGPGYTF. The CDR3 nucleotides are TGCGCCAGCAGTGAGTCCGCGGGCCCTGGCTACACCTTC. This sequence joins TRBV10-2 and TRBJ1-2; D gene ambiguous. The CDR3 is made up of 13 amino acids. Trimming stripped 0 bases from V and 7 bases from J, with 9 bases between. Germline values: CDR1 WSHSY, CDR2 SAAADI.

This clone was seen only a few times. CDR3 coding DNA: TGTGCCAGCAGTTTATTGGGACAGGAGTACTTC. Its protein product is CASSLLGQEYF. The J gene is TRBJ2-7, the V gene TRBV28; 8 bases are shared with TRBD1. The CDR3 has 11 amino acids. With 1 base clipped from V and 11 bases from J, the junction kept 1 base outside the gene matches. The germline V gene has CDR1 MDHEN and CDR2 SYDVKM.

This chain joins TRBV10-3 and TRBJ1-3, with 8 bases that match TRBD1. V gave up 1 base and J gave up 2 bases; unmatched junction bases: 1. The CDR3 has 15 amino acids. Per germline, CDR1 ENHRY and CDR2 SYGVKD. CDR3 DNA: TGTGCCATCAGTGAGTGGACAGGGCCTGGAAACACCATATATTTT. Translation: CAISEWTGPGNTIYF.

This chain connects TRBV5-1 to TRBJ2-7, with 12 bases identical to TRBD2. Germline V gene data show CDR1 as SGHRS and CDR2 as YFSETQ. The CDR3 extends over 16 amino acids. Trimming at V came to 3 bases and at J to 2 bases, leaving 6 bases not matched to a gene. This chain's CDR3 is CASSSKLAGGPYEQYF. The CDR3 DNA follows: TGCGCCAGCAGCTCCAAACTAGCGGGAGGTCCCTACGAGCAGTACTTC.

The gene calls are TRBV11-1 and TRBJ2-5, with D uncertain. Trimming cost V 1 base and J 0 bases, with 6 bases left between them. Germline CDR1 reads SGHAT; CDR2 reads FQDESV (reference sequence). There are 14 residues in the CDR3. The chain's CDR3 is CASSLGAYQETQYF. Here the CDR3 DNA reads TGTGCCAGCAGCTTAGGAGCGTACCAAGAGACCCAGTACTTC.

The genes are TRBV15 and TRBJ2-3; 9 nucleotides align to TRBD1. With 0 bases clipped from V and 3 bases from J, the junction kept 10 bases outside the gene matches. The CDR3 loop spans 18 amino acids. Looked up from germline, CDR1 is LNHNV and CDR2 is YYDKDF (reference sequence). The CDR3 protein is CATSRERRDRDGTDTQYF. The CDR3 bases are TGTGCCACCAGCAGAGAGAGAAGGGACAGGGATGGTACAGATACGCAGTATTTT. The variable domain in full, with the rest retrieved from reference TRBV15 and TRBJ2-3, is DAMVIQNPRYQVTQFGKPVTLSCSQTLNHNVMYWYQQKSSQAPKLLFHYYDKDFNNEADTPDNFQSRRPNTSFCFLDIRSPGLGDTAMYLCATSRERRDRDGTDTQYFGPGTRLTVL.

The chain couples TRBV6-1 to TRBJ1-4, with TRBD1 as a possible D gene (6 bases). CDR1 and CDR2 (germline): MNHNS, SASEGT. Between the trimmed V and J ends, which lost 1 base and 9 bases, there was a span of 12 bases. The CDR3 contains 14 residues. The CDR3 DNA follows: TGTGCCAGCAGTGAAGGGGGGACAATCAAAAAACTGTTTTTT. It encodes CASSEGGTIKKLFF.

With respect to this clone: Mismatch with germline at one junction end may stem from a read error. The gene calls are TRBV11-2 and TRBJ2-2, with 11 bases identical to TRBD2. The CDR3 is 19 residues long. CDR1 is SGHAT, CDR2 FQNNGV, per germline. CDR3 DNA sequence: TGTGCCAGCAGGTTAGGTAGTAGCGGGAGGGCCGGGAGCACCGGGGAGCTGTTTTTT. It translates to CASRLGSSGRAGSTGELFF.

The chain combines TRBV7-2 with TRBJ2-2; 12 nucleotides agree with TRBD2. Germline V CDR1 and CDR2: SGHTA, FQGNSA. This CDR3 has 15 amino acids. The V segment lost 5 bases and the J segment 5 bases; nucleotides outside the gene matches: 3. The CDR3 loop is CASSPTSGRTGELFF. Written as DNA, the CDR3 is TGTGCCAGCAGCCCGACTAGCGGGAGAACCGGGGAGCTGTTTTTT.